This T cell receptor beta chain was documented in a study of neurological immune-mediated disorders. PBMCs stored at -80 C, numbering 2 million, were the origin of the unsorted libraries. cDNA synthesis was performed by 5'RACE with 10-nucleotide random UMIs. TCRdb analysed the 5' RACE reads with MiXCR anew, one entry per CDR3 protein. This table holds roughly 50,000 distinct CDR3 sequences, about 13% found once. General study results and limits: Private repertoires in all groups were suggested by the finding that expanded clones across subjects shared no CDR3 amino acid sequences. While HTLV-1-associated myelopathy showed the greatest TCR clonal expansion, multiple sclerosis showed the least, falling below healthy controls.

The CDR3 covers 14 residues. The V and J ends lost 9 bases and 1 base respectively, with 14 bases between them. Germline lookup yields CDR1 MDHEN and CDR2 SYDVKM. This clonotype was counted ten times or more. Its target is unknown. This receptor was taken from a woman aged 60-75 years with HTLV-1-associated myelopathy (HAM/TSP). Sequences were obtained from PBMCs. The rearrangement uses TRBV28 and TRBJ2-3; no clear D. CDR3: CASTTLDRTDTQYF. CDR3 nucleotides: TGTGCCAGTACCACGTTGGACCGCACAGATACGCAGTATTTT.